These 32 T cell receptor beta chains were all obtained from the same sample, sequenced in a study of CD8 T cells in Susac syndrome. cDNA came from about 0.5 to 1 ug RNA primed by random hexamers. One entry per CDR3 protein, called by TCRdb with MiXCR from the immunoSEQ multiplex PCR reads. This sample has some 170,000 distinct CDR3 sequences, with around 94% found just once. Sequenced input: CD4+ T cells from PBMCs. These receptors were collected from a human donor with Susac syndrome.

The CDR3 DNA sequence: TGTGCCAGCAGTTCCGGGACAGGGGATGGCTACACCTTC. Its protein product is CASSSGTGDGYTF. The chain links TRBV12-3 or TRBV12-4 to TRBJ1-2, with 10 bases fitting TRBD1. The CDR3 covers 13 residues. The J segment lost 6 bases and the V segment lost 4 bases, leaving 2 bases of the junction unmatched.

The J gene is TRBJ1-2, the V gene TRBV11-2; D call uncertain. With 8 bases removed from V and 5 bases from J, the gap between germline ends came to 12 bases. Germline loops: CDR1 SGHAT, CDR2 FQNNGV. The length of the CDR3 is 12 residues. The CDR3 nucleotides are TGTGCCAGCTCTGGGAACTGGTATGGCTACACCTTC. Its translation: CASSGNWYGYTF.

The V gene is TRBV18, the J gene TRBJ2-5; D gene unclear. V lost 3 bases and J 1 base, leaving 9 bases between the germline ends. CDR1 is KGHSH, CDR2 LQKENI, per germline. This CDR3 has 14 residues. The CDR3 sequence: CASSPTGVQETQYF. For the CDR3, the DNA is TGTGCCAGCTCACCCACGGGCGTCCAAGAGACCCAGTACTTC.

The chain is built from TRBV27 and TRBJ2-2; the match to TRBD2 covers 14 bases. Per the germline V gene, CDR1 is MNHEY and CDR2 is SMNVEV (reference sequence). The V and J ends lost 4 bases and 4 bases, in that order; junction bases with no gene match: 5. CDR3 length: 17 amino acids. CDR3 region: CASSSPGTSGSTGELFF. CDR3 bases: TGTGCCAGCAGTTCTCCCGGGACTAGCGGGAGCACCGGGGAGCTGTTTTTT.

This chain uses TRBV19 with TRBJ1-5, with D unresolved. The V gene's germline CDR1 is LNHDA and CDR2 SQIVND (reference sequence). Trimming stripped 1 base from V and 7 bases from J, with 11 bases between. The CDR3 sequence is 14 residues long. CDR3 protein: CASSIGSVGQPQHF. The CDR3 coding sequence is TGTGCCAGTAGTATAGGGTCAGTCGGACAGCCCCAGCATTTT.

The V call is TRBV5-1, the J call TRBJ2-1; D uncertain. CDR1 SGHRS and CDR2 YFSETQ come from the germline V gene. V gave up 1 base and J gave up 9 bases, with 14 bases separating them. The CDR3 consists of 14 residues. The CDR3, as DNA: TGCGCCAGCAGCTTGCCGGCCTTTGTCGGTGAGCAGTTCTTC. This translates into CASSLPAFVGEQFF.

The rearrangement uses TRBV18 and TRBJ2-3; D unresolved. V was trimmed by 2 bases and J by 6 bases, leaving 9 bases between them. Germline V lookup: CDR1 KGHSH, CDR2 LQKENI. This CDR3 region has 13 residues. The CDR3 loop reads CASSPYGEDTQYF. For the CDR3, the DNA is TGTGCCAGCTCACCATACGGTGAGGATACGCAGTATTTT.

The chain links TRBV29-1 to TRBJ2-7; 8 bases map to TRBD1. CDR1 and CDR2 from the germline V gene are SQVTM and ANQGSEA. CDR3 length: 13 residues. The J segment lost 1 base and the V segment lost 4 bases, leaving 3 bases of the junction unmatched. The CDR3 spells CSVAWTGSYEQYF. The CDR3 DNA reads TGCAGCGTTGCATGGACAGGGTCCTACGAGCAGTACTTC.

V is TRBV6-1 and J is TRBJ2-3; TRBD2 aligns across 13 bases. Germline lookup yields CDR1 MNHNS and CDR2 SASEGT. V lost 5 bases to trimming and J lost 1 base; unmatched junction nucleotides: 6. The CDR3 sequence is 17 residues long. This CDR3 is CASSPRTSGGGTDTQYF. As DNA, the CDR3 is TGTGCCAGCAGTCCCCGGACTAGCGGGGGAGGCACAGATACGCAGTATTTT.

The chain's CDR3 is CSARDTSGGTDTQYF. In DNA, the CDR3 is TGCAGTGCTAGAGATACTAGCGGGGGTACAGATACGCAGTATTTT. The chain combines TRBV20-1 with TRBJ2-3; TRBD2 aligns across 11 bases. CDR1 is DFQATT, CDR2 SNEGSKA, per germline (reference sequence). After removal of 0 bases from V and 3 bases from J, the junction contained 2 bases not matched to a gene. The CDR3 has 15 amino acids.

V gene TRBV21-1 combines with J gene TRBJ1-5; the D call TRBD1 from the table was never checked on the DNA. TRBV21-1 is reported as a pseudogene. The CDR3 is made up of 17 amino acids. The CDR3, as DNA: TGTGCCAGCAGCAAAGCGCGGCAGGGACGTCTCGATCAGCCCCAGCATTTT. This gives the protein CASSKARQGRLDQPQHF.

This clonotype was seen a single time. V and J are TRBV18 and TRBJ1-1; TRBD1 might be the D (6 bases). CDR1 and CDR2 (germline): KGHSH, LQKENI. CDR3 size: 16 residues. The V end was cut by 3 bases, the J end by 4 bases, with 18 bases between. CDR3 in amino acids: CASSPPGTNGPTEAFF. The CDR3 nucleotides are TGTGCCAGCTCACCTCCGGGGACAAATGGGCCCACTGAAGCTTTCTTT.

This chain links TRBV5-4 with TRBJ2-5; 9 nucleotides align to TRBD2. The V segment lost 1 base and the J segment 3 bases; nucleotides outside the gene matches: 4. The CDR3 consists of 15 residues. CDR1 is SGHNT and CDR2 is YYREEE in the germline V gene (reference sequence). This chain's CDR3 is CASSLLGLAEETQYF. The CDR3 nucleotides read TGTGCCAGCAGCTTGTTGGGACTAGCAGAAGAGACCCAGTACTTC.

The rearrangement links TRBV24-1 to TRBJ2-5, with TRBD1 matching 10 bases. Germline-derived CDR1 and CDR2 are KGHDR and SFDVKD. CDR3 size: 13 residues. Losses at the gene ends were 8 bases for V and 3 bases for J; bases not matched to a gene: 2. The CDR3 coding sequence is TGTGCCACCAAGGGACAGGGGAAAGAGACCCAGTACTTC. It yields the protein CATKGQGKETQYF.

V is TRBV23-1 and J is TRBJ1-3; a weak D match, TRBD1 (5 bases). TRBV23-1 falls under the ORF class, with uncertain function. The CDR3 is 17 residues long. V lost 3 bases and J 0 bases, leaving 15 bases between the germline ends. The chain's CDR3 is CASSHPGRASSGNTIYF. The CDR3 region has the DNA TGCGCCAGCAGTCATCCGGGACGGGCGAGCTCTGGAAACACCATATATTTT.

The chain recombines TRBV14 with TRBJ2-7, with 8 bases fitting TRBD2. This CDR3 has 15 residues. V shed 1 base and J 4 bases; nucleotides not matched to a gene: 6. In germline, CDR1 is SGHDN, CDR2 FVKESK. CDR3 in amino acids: CASSQVGGRSYEQYF. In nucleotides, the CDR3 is TGTGCCAGCAGCCAAGTCGGCGGGAGGTCTTACGAGCAGTACTTC.

CDR3 bases: TGTGCCAGCAGTCGGACAGCCGCCTCCTACGAGCAGTACTTC. This sequence encodes CASSRTAASYEQYF. The chain has TRBV28 and TRBJ2-7; D might be TRBD1 (6 bases). CDR3 length: 14 amino acids. V lost 5 bases and J 0 bases, leaving 11 bases between the germline ends. In germline, CDR1 is MDHEN, CDR2 SYDVKM.

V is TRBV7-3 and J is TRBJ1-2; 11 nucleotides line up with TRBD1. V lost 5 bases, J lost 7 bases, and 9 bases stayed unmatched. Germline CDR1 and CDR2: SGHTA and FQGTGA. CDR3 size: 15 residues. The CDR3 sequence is CASSPGTGGGIGYTF. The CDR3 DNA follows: TGTGCCAGCAGCCCCGGGACAGGGGGTGGAATTGGCTACACCTTC. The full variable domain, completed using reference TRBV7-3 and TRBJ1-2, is GAGVSQTPSNKVTEKGKYVELRCDPISGHTALYWYRQSLGQGPEFLIYFQGTGAADDSGLPNDRFFAVRPEGSVSTLKIQRTERGDSAVYLCASSPGTGGGIGYTFGSGTRLTVV.

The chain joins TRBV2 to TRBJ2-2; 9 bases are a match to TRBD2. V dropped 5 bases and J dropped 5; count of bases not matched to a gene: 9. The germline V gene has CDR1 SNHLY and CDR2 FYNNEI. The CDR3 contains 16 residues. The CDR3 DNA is TGTGCCAGCAGTCCCCGGGCTAGCGGGGATACCGGGGAGCTGTTTTTT. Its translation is CASSPRASGDTGELFF.

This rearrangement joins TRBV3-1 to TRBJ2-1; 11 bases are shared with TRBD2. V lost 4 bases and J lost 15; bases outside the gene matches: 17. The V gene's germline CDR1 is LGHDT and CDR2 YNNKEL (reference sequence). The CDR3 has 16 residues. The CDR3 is CASSRILSSGGTPRFF. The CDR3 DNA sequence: TGTGCCAGCAGCCGTATCCTCTCTAGCGGGGGGACGCCTCGGTTCTTC.

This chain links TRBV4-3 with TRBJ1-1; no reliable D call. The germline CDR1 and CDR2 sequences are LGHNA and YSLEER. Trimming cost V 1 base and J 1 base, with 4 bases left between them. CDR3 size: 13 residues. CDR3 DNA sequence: TGCGCCAGCAGCCAAGCAACGAACACTGAAGCTTTCTTT. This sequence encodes CASSQATNTEAFF.

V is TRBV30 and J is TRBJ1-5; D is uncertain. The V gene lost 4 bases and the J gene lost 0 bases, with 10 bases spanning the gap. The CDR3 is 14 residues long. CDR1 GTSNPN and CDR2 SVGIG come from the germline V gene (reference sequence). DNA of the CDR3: TGTGCCTGGAAGGAGCCATATAGCAATCAGCCCCAGCATTTT. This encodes CAWKEPYSNQPQHF.

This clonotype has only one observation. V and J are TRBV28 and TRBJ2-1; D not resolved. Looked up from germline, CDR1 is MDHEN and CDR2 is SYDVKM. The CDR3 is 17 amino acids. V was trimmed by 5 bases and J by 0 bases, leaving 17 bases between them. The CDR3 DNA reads TGTGCCAGCAGTGGCACGGCATTGGGTGGCTCCTACAATGAGCAGTTCTTC. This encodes CASSGTALGGSYNEQFF.

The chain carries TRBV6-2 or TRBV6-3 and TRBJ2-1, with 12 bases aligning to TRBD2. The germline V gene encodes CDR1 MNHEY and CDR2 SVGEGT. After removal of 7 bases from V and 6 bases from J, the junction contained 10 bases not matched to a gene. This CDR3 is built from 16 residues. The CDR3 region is CASTTQTSGGFNEQFF. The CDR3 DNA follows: TGTGCCAGCACCACACAGACTAGCGGGGGCTTCAATGAGCAGTTCTTC.

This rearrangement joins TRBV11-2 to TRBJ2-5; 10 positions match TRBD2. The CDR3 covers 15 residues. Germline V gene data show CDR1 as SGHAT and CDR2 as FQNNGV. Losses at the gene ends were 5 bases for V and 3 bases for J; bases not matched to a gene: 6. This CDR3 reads CASSPLGLAEETQYF. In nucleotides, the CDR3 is TGTGCCAGCAGCCCCTTAGGACTAGCGGAAGAGACCCAGTACTTC.

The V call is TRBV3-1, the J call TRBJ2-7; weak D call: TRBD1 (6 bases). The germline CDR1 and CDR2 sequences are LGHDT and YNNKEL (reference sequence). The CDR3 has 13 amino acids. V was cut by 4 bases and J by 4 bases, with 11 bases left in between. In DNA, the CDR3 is TGTGCCAGCAGCCGATCAGGGGATTACGAGCAGTACTTC. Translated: CASSRSGDYEQYF.

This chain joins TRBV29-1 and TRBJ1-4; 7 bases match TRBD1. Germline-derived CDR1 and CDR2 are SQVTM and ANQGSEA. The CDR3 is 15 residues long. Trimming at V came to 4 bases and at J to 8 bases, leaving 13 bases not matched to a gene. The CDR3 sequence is CSVAATATGSEKLFF. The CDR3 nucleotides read TGCAGCGTTGCCGCTACAGCGACAGGGAGCGAAAAACTGTTTTTT.

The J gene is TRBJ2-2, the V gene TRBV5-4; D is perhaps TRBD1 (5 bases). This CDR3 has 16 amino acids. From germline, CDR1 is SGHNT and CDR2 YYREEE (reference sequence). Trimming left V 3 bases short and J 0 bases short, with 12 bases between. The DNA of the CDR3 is TGTGCCAGCAGCTCCCCAGCAGGGCCGAACACCGGGGAGCTGTTTTTT. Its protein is CASSSPAGPNTGELFF.

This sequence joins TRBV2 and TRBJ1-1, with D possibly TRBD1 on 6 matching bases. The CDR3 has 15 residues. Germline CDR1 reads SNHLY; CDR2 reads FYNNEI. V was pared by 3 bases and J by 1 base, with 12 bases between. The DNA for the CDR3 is TGTGCCAGCAGTGAGCAGGCAGGGGCGAACACTGAAGCTTTCTTT. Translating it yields CASSEQAGANTEAFF.

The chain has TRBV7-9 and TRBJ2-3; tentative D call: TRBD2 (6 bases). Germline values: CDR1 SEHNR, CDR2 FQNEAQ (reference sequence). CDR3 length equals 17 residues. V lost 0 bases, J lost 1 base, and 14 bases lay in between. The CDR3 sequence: CASSLALGWGGTDTQYF. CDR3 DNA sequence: TGTGCCAGCAGCTTAGCGCTGGGTTGGGGGGGCACAGATACGCAGTATTTT.

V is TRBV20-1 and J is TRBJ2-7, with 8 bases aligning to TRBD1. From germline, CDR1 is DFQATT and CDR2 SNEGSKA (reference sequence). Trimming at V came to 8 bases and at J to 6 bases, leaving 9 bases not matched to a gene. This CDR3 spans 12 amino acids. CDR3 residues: CSSFRGLGEQYF. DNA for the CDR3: TGCAGTTCATTCAGGGGGCTCGGCGAGCAGTACTTC.

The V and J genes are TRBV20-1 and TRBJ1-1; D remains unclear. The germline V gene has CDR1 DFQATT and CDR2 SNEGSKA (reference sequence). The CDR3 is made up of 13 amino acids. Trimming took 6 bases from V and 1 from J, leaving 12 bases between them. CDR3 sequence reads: CSAREDQNTEAFF. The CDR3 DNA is TGCAGTGCCCGGGAAGACCAGAACACTGAAGCTTTCTTT.